The 32 T cell receptor beta chains in this list originate from one sample, sequenced in a study of T cell responses to AZD1222 COVID-19 vaccine. Assay: immunoSEQ multiplex PCR; the TCRdb copy retains only in-frame clones and omits some. Among fewer than 200,000 clones listed, approximately 90% were seen once. The specimen was peripheral blood, collected on day 0 of AZD1222 vaccination. These receptors were taken from an adult in good health.

This chain uses TRBV6-5 with TRBJ2-1; D not resolved. Per the germline V gene, CDR1 is MNHEY and CDR2 is SVGAGI. CDR3 length: 13 residues. With 6 bases removed from V and 0 bases from J, the gap between germline ends came to 6 bases. CDR3 in DNA: TGTGCCAGCAGAGCTAGCTCCTACAATGAGCAGTTCTTC. Protein sequence: CASRASSYNEQFF.

In DNA, the CDR3 is TGTGCCACCAGTGATTTGTGGGACAGCCAAAATTCACCCCTCCACTTT. It translates to CATSDLWDSQNSPLHF. The rearrangement links TRBV24-1 to TRBJ1-6; 7 bases line up with TRBD1. V was pared by 0 bases and J by 7 bases, with 5 bases of the junction left unmatched. There are 16 residues in the CDR3. Per germline, CDR1 KGHDR and CDR2 SFDVKD.

This clone was detected only once. The gene calls are TRBV11-2 and TRBJ1-6; the match to TRBD1 covers 7 bases. The germline V gene has CDR1 SGHAT and CDR2 FQNNGV. V shed 7 bases and J 9 bases; nucleotides not matched to a gene: 15. CDR3 length equals 16 residues. For the CDR3, the DNA is TGTGCCAGCACCCATGTGCGGGACAGCCTTTCTTCACCCCTCCACTTT. This codes for CASTHVRDSLSSPLHF.

This clone has only one observation. The chain's CDR3 is CSVESRREGGEQFF. The CDR3 nucleotides are TGCAGCGTCGAATCTAGGCGGGAGGGTGGTGAGCAGTTCTTC. The J gene is TRBJ2-1, the V gene TRBV29-1, with 9 bases lining up with TRBD2. CDR1 and CDR2 (germline): SQVTM, ANQGSEA. The V segment lost 6 bases and the J segment 9 bases; nucleotides outside the gene matches: 12. This CDR3 spans 14 amino acids.

V and J are TRBV12-5 and TRBJ1-2; tentatively, D is TRBD1 (6 bases). CDR1 and CDR2 (germline): LGHNT, FRNRAP. This CDR3 spans 15 amino acids. V was trimmed by 6 bases and J by 7 bases, leaving 21 bases between them. CDR3: CASGMDSRLWGGYTF. In DNA, the CDR3 is TGTGCTAGTGGAATGGACAGCCGTTTGTGGGGTGGCTACACCTTC.

The chain joins TRBV7-2 to TRBJ1-2, with 8 bases lining up with TRBD1. Germline-derived CDR1 and CDR2 are SGHTA and FQGNSA. The CDR3 sequence is 15 residues long. With 4 bases clipped from V and 0 bases from J, the junction kept 4 bases outside the gene matches. CDR3 in amino acids: CASSSLTGANYGYTF. For the CDR3, the DNA is TGTGCCAGCAGCTCACTGACAGGGGCTAACTATGGCTACACCTTC.

The J gene is TRBJ1-2, the V gene TRBV19; D is undetermined. Trimming took off 6 bases at V and 9 bases at J, with 20 bases between the two ends. Germline V gene data show CDR1 as LNHDA and CDR2 as SQIVND (reference sequence). The CDR3 loop spans 14 amino acids. As DNA, the CDR3 is TGTGCCAGTAGCCCCAGTACAGCTTCCATGAGCTACACCTTC. Its protein product is CASSPSTASMSYTF.

This clone has only a few counts. This rearrangement joins TRBV10-3 to TRBJ2-7; tentative D call: TRBD2 (6 bases). Germline assignment: CDR1 ENHRY and CDR2 SYGVKD. Between the trimmed V and J ends, which lost 7 bases and 7 bases, there was a span of 14 bases. The length of the CDR3 is 12 residues. CDR3 bases: TGTGCCATCAACTCTGAGGCGGGGGAGCAGTACTTC. As protein: CAINSEAGEQYF.

This chain joins TRBV19 and TRBJ2-2; D might be TRBD2 (5 bases). The CDR3 covers 15 residues. V shed 8 bases and J shed 0 bases, with 13 bases lying between them. Germline V CDR1 and CDR2: LNHDA, SQIVND (reference sequence). This CDR3 reads CASRPGGPNTGELFF. The CDR3 coding sequence is TGTGCCAGTCGTCCGGGCGGGCCGAACACCGGGGAGCTGTTTTTT.

The genes are TRBV10-3 and TRBJ2-7; D remains unclear. CDR3 length equals 14 residues. Trimming left V 3 bases short and J 0 bases short, with 9 bases between. Germline lookup yields CDR1 ENHRY and CDR2 SYGVKD. The CDR3 DNA is TGTGCCATCAGTGACTCGCGGACCTCCTACGAGCAGTACTTC. This codes for CAISDSRTSYEQYF.

The chain has TRBV3-1 (or the pseudogene TRBV3-2) and TRBJ2-5; tentatively, D is TRBD2 (5 bases). V lost 0 bases, J lost 0 bases, and 14 bases lay in between. The CDR3 has 17 amino acids. In germline, CDR1 is LGHDT, CDR2 YNNKEL (reference sequence). CDR3 region: CASSQDPVLENQETQYF. DNA of the CDR3: TGTGCCAGCAGCCAAGACCCGGTACTAGAAAACCAAGAGACCCAGTACTTC.

This clone was detected a few times. The V and J genes are TRBV5-1 and TRBJ2-2, with D maybe TRBD2 (7 bases). Deletions cut 3 bases from V and 6 bases from J, with 21 bases between. The CDR3 spans 17 residues. The V gene's germline CDR1 is SGHRS and CDR2 YFSETQ. The CDR3 DNA is TGCGCCAGCAGCTCTCTCGGGGGGCGATTGATCGCCGGGGAGCTGTTTTTT. It encodes CASSSLGGRLIAGELFF.

The chain combines TRBV28 with TRBJ2-7, with D tentatively TRBD2 (6 bases). Germline-derived CDR1 and CDR2 are MDHEN and SYDVKM. This CDR3 is 18 amino acids long. The V gene lost 6 bases and the J gene lost 2 bases, with 26 bases spanning the gap. CDR3 region: CASSYLIGSGGFTYEQYF. The DNA of the CDR3 is TGTGCCAGCAGCTATCTGATCGGGTCCGGAGGGTTCACCTACGAGCAGTACTTC.

In this sample, this clone turned up a few times. The chain combines TRBV5-8 with TRBJ2-3; 12 positions agree with TRBD2. The CDR3 is 16 residues long. Trimming at V came to 4 bases and at J to 0 bases, leaving 3 bases not matched to a gene. Germline CDR1 is SGHTS and CDR2 is YDEGEE. Written as DNA, the CDR3 is TGTGCCAGCAGCCTCGGACTAGCGGGAAGCACAGATACGCAGTATTTT. Translation gives CASSLGLAGSTDTQYF.

This clone was detected only once. This chain connects TRBV18 to TRBJ1-4; D is uncertain. V dropped 2 bases and J dropped 5 bases, with 6 bases sitting between them. The CDR3 is 13 residues long. The germline CDR1 and CDR2 sequences are KGHSH and LQKENI. CDR3 DNA: TGTGCCAGCTCACCAACAGAAAATGAAAAACTGTTTTTT. Translation gives CASSPTENEKLFF.

This clone was found a few times. The V and J genes are TRBV5-1 and TRBJ1-6; 9 nucleotides match TRBD1. Germline V gene lookup returns CDR1 SGHRS and CDR2 YFSETQ. V shed 1 base and J 13 bases; nucleotides not matched to a gene: 21. The CDR3 has 19 amino acids. The CDR3 protein is CASSLNRPSYGTGSGPLHF. The CDR3 DNA reads TGCGCCAGCAGCTTGAATCGTCCTTCGTATGGGACAGGGAGTGGGCCCCTCCACTTT. The whole variable domain, remainder taken from reference TRBV5-1 and TRBJ1-6, is KAGVTQTPRYLIKTRGQQVTLSCSPISGHRSVSWYQQTPGQGLQFLFEYFSETQRNKGNFPGRFSGRQFSNSRSEMNVSTLELGDSALYLCASSLNRPSYGTGSGPLHFGNGTRLTVT.

V is TRBV6-5 and J is TRBJ2-5, with TRBD1 matching 9 bases. Trimming removed 0 bases from V and 5 bases from J; junction bases left unmatched: 7. This CDR3 comprises 16 residues. Germline lookup yields CDR1 MNHEY and CDR2 SVGAGI. The CDR3 bases are TGTGCCAGCAGTTACTCGAGGCGGACAGGGGTGGAGACCCAGTACTTC. Its translation: CASSYSRRTGVETQYF.

The genes are TRBV28 and TRBJ2-7; possibly TRBD1 or TRBD2 for D (6 bases each). Germline values: CDR1 MDHEN, CDR2 SYDVKM. The CDR3 covers 17 residues. Deletions cut 5 bases from V and 3 bases from J, with 23 bases between. The CDR3: CASSTTRVQGRLYEQYF. The CDR3 DNA sequence: TGTGCCAGCAGTACAACTAGGGTCCAGGGGAGGCTCTACGAGCAGTACTTC.

By sample share, this clone is medium-sized (0.01 to 0.1%). The rearrangement joins TRBV4-2 to TRBJ1-1; 7 bases are shared with TRBD1. CDR1 LGHNA and CDR2 YNFKEQ come from the germline V gene. The V gene end was trimmed by 5 bases and the J gene end by 0 bases; junction bases not matched to a gene: 9. The CDR3 is made up of 16 amino acids. The CDR3 spells CASSATGQPMNTEAFF. The CDR3 DNA reads TGTGCCAGCAGCGCAACGGGACAGCCTATGAACACTGAAGCTTTCTTT.

The chain links TRBV19 to TRBJ1-4; TRBD1 agrees at 8 bases. This CDR3 comprises 14 residues. CDR1 is LNHDA and CDR2 is SQIVND in the germline V gene (reference sequence). V gave up 7 bases and J gave up 8 bases; unmatched junction bases: 9. This CDR3 reads CASKGLQGGEKLFF. The CDR3 nucleotides are TGTGCCAGTAAAGGGCTACAGGGGGGAGAAAAACTGTTTTTT. Full variable domain (outside the CDR3, taken from reference TRBV19 and TRBJ1-4): DGGITQSPKYLFRKEGQNVTLSCEQNLNHDAMYWYRQDPGQGLRLIYYSQIVNDFQKGDIAEGYSVSREKKESFPLTVTSAQKNPTAFYLCASKGLQGGEKLFFGSGTQLSVL.

The V gene is TRBV4-1, the J gene TRBJ1-2; D might be TRBD1 (6 bases). Trimming removed 0 bases from V and 4 bases from J, with 9 bases in between. There are 14 residues in the CDR3. CDR1 and CDR2 (germline): MGHRA, YSYEKL. CDR3 DNA: TGCGCCAGCAGCCAAGATAGGGGGGCCTATGGCTACACCTTC. This codes for CASSQDRGAYGYTF.

This clone was seen only once. This chain connects TRBV29-1 to TRBJ1-1, with 7 bases identical to TRBD1. The trim removed 4 bases at V and 0 bases at J, leaving 11 bases unmatched. This CDR3 spans 16 amino acids. From germline, CDR1 is SQVTM and CDR2 ANQGSEA. This CDR3 reads CSVVGQTSNMNTEAFF. The CDR3 region has the DNA TGCAGCGTTGTGGGACAGACCTCCAACATGAACACTGAAGCTTTCTTT.

The DNA for the CDR3 is TGTGCCAGCAGGAGCGACCCTGCCTACGAGCAGTACTTC. This sequence encodes CASRSDPAYEQYF. J is TRBJ2-7 and V is TRBV6-5; no clear D. This CDR3 spans 13 amino acids. The V gene lost 6 bases and the J gene lost 2 bases, with 11 bases spanning the gap. Germline values: CDR1 MNHEY, CDR2 SVGAGI.

V gene TRBV7-2 combines with J gene TRBJ2-1; D gene ambiguous. The CDR3 extends over 14 amino acids. Germline-derived CDR1 and CDR2 are SGHTA and FQGNSA. The ends were cut back, 5 bases at V and 8 bases at J, with 16 bases in the middle. CDR3 in DNA: TGTGCCAGCAGCCAAAAGTGGCTAAACGATGAGCAGTTCTTC. Translated, it gives CASSQKWLNDEQFF.

The gene calls are TRBV19 and TRBJ1-2, with D possibly TRBD1 on 5 matching bases. Germline V lookup: CDR1 LNHDA, CDR2 SQIVND (reference sequence). The CDR3 has 16 amino acids. V gave up 3 bases and J gave up 4 bases, with 18 bases separating them. Here the CDR3 reads CASSIFSMPGGYGYTF. The CDR3 DNA follows: TGTGCCAGTAGTATCTTCTCCATGCCTGGGGGCTATGGCTACACCTTC.

The chain joins TRBV18 to TRBJ2-7, with D perhaps given as TRBD1 or TRBD2 (5 bases each). The V gene lost 6 bases and the J gene lost 7 bases, with 16 bases spanning the gap. The CDR3 runs to 13 residues. Germline-derived CDR1 and CDR2 are KGHSH and LQKENI. CDR3 protein: CASSPIGDGEQYF. CDR3 in DNA: TGTGCCAGCTCCCCTATCGGGGACGGGGAGCAGTACTTC.

This clone was recorded only once. V and J are TRBV11-1 and TRBJ2-5; 9 bases match TRBD1. CDR3 length equals 15 residues. Per germline, CDR1 SGHAT and CDR2 FQDESV (reference sequence). The V and J ends lost 5 bases and 4 bases, in that order; junction bases with no gene match: 8. For the CDR3, the DNA is TGTGCCAGCAGCCCCGGACAGGGGTTAGCAGAGACCCAGTACTTC. Protein: CASSPGQGLAETQYF.

This clone was seen only once. The J gene is TRBJ2-2, the V gene TRBV9; 11 nucleotides line up with TRBD1. The germline V gene encodes CDR1 SGDLS and CDR2 YYNGEE. Trimming at V came to 3 bases and at J to 3 bases, leaving 7 bases not matched to a gene. CDR3 length: 17 residues. This CDR3 reads CASSETGQGDDTGELFF. CDR3 coding DNA: TGTGCCAGCAGCGAGACGGGACAGGGGGATGACACCGGGGAGCTGTTTTTT. Looking up the rest from reference TRBV9 and TRBJ2-2 gives the full variable domain: DSGVTQTPKHLITATGQRVTLRCSPRSGDLSVYWYQQSLDQGLQFLIQYYNGEERAKGNILERFSAQQFPDLHSELNLSSLELGDSALYFCASSETGQGDDTGELFFGEGSRLTVL.

V usage is TRBV7-2 and J usage is TRBJ1-5; D is unclear. CDR3 length equals 14 residues. CDR1 is SGHTA, CDR2 FQGNSA, per germline. The V end lost 5 bases, the J end lost 1 base, and 9 bases lay between the germline ends. CDR3 loop: CASSRGRSNQPQHF. DNA for the CDR3: TGTGCCAGCAGCAGAGGACGGAGCAATCAGCCCCAGCATTTT.

The rearrangement uses TRBV5-5 and TRBJ1-6, with TRBD1 matching over 11 bases. Per germline, CDR1 SGHKS and CDR2 YYEKEE (reference sequence). Germline trimming cut 3 bases from V and 1 base from J; bases unmatched to any gene: 6. The CDR3 covers 18 residues. CDR3 sequence (DNA): TGTGCCAGCAGCTGGACGGACAGGGGGCTTTCCTATAATTCACCCCTCCACTTT. It translates to CASSWTDRGLSYNSPLHF.

The genes are TRBV6-2 or TRBV6-3 and TRBJ2-1; tentatively, D is TRBD1 (5 bases). The CDR3 sequence is 14 residues long. Trimming took off 5 bases at V and 0 bases at J, with 8 bases between the two ends. CDR1 is MNHEY and CDR2 is SVGEGT in the germline V gene. CDR3 region: CASSRQSSYNEQFF. The CDR3 coding sequence is TGTGCCAGCAGTAGACAGAGCTCCTACAATGAGCAGTTCTTC.

The sample holds one count of this clone. The chain employs TRBV10-3 and TRBJ1-2; no firm D call. CDR1 and CDR2 from the germline V gene are ENHRY and SYGVKD. This CDR3 comprises 13 residues. With 6 bases removed from V and 4 bases from J, the gap between germline ends came to 12 bases. The chain's CDR3 is CAIRNPSPYGYTF. CDR3 in DNA: TGTGCCATCAGAAACCCAAGCCCCTATGGCTACACCTTC.